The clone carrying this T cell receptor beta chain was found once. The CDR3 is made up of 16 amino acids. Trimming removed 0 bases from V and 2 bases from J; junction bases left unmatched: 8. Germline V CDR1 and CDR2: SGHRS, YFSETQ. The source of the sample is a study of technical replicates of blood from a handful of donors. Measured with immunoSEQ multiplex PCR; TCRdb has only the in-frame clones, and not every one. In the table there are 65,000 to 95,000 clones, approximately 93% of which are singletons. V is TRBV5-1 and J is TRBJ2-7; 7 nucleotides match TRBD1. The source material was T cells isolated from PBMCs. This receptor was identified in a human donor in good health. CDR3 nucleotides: TGCGCCAGCAGCTTGGCCCCAGGGGGTTCCCCCTACGAGCAGTACTTC. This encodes CASSLAPGGSPYEQYF.